This section outlines one TCR beta chain sequence together with its context. The same CDR3 arises from other DNA sequences in this sample as well. The data stem from a study of control samples from healthy donors and cancer patients. Repertoires were generated with immunoSEQ multiplex PCR, while TCRdb's copy carries only in-frame clones and drops some. This table holds 24,000 or so clones, around 90% found once. The germline V gene encodes CDR1 SQVTM and CDR2 ANQGSEA. The V and J ends lost 6 bases and 1 base respectively, with 16 bases between them. The CDR3 length is 14 residues. Sequenced material: PBMCs. The chain carries TRBV29-1 and TRBJ2-7; a weak D match, TRBD2 (7 bases). The source of this sequence is a man aged 45-65 years with lung cancer. The CDR3 DNA sequence: TGCAGCGTGGTAGGAGGGGGGGGTTCCTACGAGCAGTACTTC. This sequence encodes CSVVGGGGSYEQYF.